What follows are 15 T cell receptor beta chains derived from one specimen sequenced in a study of shared clonotypes between healthy human individuals. Libraries were prepared by immunoSEQ multiplex PCR; TCRdb keeps only in-frame clonotypes and omits some of them. Here the sample spans about 1.9 million clones, 93% being singletons. Naive CD8 cells lacked CD45RO, underwent positive selection for CCR7 and left out terminally differentiated effector memory CD45RA+ cells. The sequencing input was naive CD8+ T cells from PBMCs. All receptors derive from a man between 18 and 35 years old in good health. Some clones in this sample may be carry-over from other donors' samples.

This sequence joins TRBV27 and TRBJ2-3; D call uncertain. V dropped 5 bases and J dropped 0 bases, with 15 bases sitting between them. The CDR3 length is 16 residues. CDR1 and CDR2 (germline): MNHEY, SMNVEV (reference sequence). CDR3 bases: TGTGCCAGCAGTCTAGATTTTGGGATTAGCACAGATACGCAGTATTTT. Translation gives CASSLDFGISTDTQYF.

The chain recombines TRBV4-1 with TRBJ2-1, with D uncertain. Looked up from germline, CDR1 is MGHRA and CDR2 is YSYEKL. The CDR3 loop spans 15 amino acids. Trimming took 0 bases from V and 6 from J, leaving 12 bases between them. CDR3 DNA: TGCGCCAGCAGCCAAGAACGGTCGTGGGGCAATGAGCAGTTCTTC. Its protein is CASSQERSWGNEQFF.

V usage is TRBV4-3 and J usage is TRBJ2-1; D unclear. Trimming took 4 bases from V and 6 from J, leaving 16 bases between them. The V gene's germline CDR1 is LGHNA and CDR2 YSLEER. The CDR3 has 15 amino acids. CDR3 sequence reads: CASSRLSYAPNEQFF. CDR3 in DNA: TGCGCCAGCAGCCGGCTATCTTACGCCCCCAATGAGCAGTTCTTC.

V is TRBV5-1 and J is TRBJ2-3; 7 positions agree with TRBD1. Trimming at V came to 5 bases and at J to 5 bases, leaving 5 bases not matched to a gene. Looked up from germline, CDR1 is SGHRS and CDR2 is YFSETQ. This CDR3 spans 13 amino acids. The CDR3 here is CASSLYRGDTQYF. The CDR3 nucleotides read TGCGCCAGCAGTCTCTACAGGGGAGATACGCAGTATTTT.

V and J are TRBV10-3 and TRBJ1-2; 8 bases line up with TRBD1. The ends lost 10 bases at V and 2 bases at J; junction bases unmatched: 12. This CDR3 is 15 amino acids long. In germline, CDR1 is ENHRY, CDR2 SYGVKD. CDR3 sequence reads: CATSALTGANYGYTF. The CDR3 DNA reads TGTGCCACCTCCGCCTTGACAGGGGCAAACTATGGCTACACCTTC.

This chain links TRBV27 with TRBJ2-7; D is possibly TRBD1 (6 bases). CDR3 length: 15 amino acids. Germline-derived CDR1 and CDR2 are MNHEY and SMNVEV (reference sequence). V was cut by 4 bases and J by 7 bases, with 20 bases left in between. The DNA for the CDR3 is TGTGCCAGCAGTTCGCTCATCGACGACCAGGGGGAGCAGTACTTC. Translation: CASSSLIDDQGEQYF.

With respect to this clone: The sample has other DNA sequences that encode this CDR3 too. The V call is TRBV9, the J call TRBJ2-7; 10 bases agree with TRBD1. There are 14 residues in the CDR3. Germline trimming cut 2 bases from V and 4 bases from J; bases unmatched to any gene: 3. Germline CDR1 SGDLS, CDR2 YYNGEE. CDR3 sequence: CASSVRDRGYEQYF. The CDR3 DNA sequence: TGTGCCAGCAGCGTCCGGGACAGGGGTTACGAGCAGTACTTC.

The chain links TRBV27 to TRBJ1-4; 9 bases align to TRBD1. The J segment lost 8 bases and the V segment lost 5 bases, leaving 9 bases of the junction unmatched. Germline V gene data show CDR1 as MNHEY and CDR2 as SMNVEV (reference sequence). The CDR3 is 15 amino acids. The CDR3 sequence: CASSVWTGVGEKLFF. As DNA, the CDR3 is TGTGCCAGCAGTGTGTGGACAGGGGTGGGCGAAAAACTGTTTTTT.

The chain links TRBV7-9 to TRBJ2-1, with TRBD2 matching over 9 bases. This CDR3 is built from 17 residues. The V and J ends lost 3 bases and 0 bases, in that order; junction bases with no gene match: 6. The germline V gene encodes CDR1 SEHNR and CDR2 FQNEAQ (reference sequence). CDR3 in DNA: TGTGCCAGCAGCTTCCCCATAGCGGGAGCCTCCTACAATGAGCAGTTCTTC. Translated: CASSFPIAGASYNEQFF.

The rearrangement joins TRBV9 to TRBJ1-2; D possibly corresponds to TRBD1 (6 bases). The CDR3 has 16 amino acids. Per germline, CDR1 SGDLS and CDR2 YYNGEE. Trimming took 4 bases from V and 4 from J, leaving 20 bases between them. CDR3 amino acids: CASSFRPRGQPYGYTF. The CDR3 DNA reads as TGTGCCAGCAGCTTCCGGCCCCGGGGGCAGCCCTATGGCTACACCTTC.

The chain links TRBV5-1 to TRBJ2-7; D ambiguous. Germline CDR1 SGHRS, CDR2 YFSETQ. V gave up 4 bases and J gave up 5 bases, with 16 bases separating them. The CDR3 sequence is 14 residues long. As DNA, the CDR3 is TGCGCCAGCAGCGAGTGGGTCGGTCACGACGAGCAGTACTTC. Translated: CASSEWVGHDEQYF.

This sequence joins TRBV7-9 and TRBJ2-7; D not resolved. V lost 0 bases and J 5 bases, leaving 8 bases between the germline ends. Per germline, CDR1 SEHNR and CDR2 FQNEAQ (reference sequence). This CDR3 has 13 amino acids. The CDR3 sequence is CASSLAPRHEQYF. CDR3 nucleotide sequence: TGTGCCAGCAGCTTAGCGCCTCGTCACGAGCAGTACTTC.

This chain joins TRBV4-1 and TRBJ1-3; a possible D gene is TRBD1 (5 bases). This CDR3 is 15 amino acids long. Germline CDR1 reads MGHRA; CDR2 reads YSYEKL. Trimming shortened V by 1 base and J by 5 bases, and 12 bases separated the two germline ends. CDR3 nucleotides: TGCGCCAGCAGCCAAGCCCCCAGGGAAAGAAACACCATATATTTT. Translating it yields CASSQAPRERNTIYF.

This chain links TRBV6-1 with TRBJ2-7, with D possibly TRBD1 on 6 matching bases. The V end lost 7 bases, the J end lost 5 bases, and 15 bases lay between the germline ends. This CDR3 is built from 13 residues. Per the germline V gene, CDR1 is MNHNS and CDR2 is SASEGT. The CDR3 DNA sequence: TGTGCCAGCATCCAGGGGCACCGCCACGAGCAGTACTTC. It codes for CASIQGHRHEQYF.

This chain uses TRBV7-3 with TRBJ2-2; 8 bases are a match to TRBD2. The CDR3 is 16 residues long. Germline-derived CDR1 and CDR2 are SGHTA and FQGTGA. Trimming cost V 1 base and J 9 bases; bases outside gene matches: 10. This CDR3 reads CASSLNLGLGGRELFF. The CDR3 DNA follows: TGTGCCAGCAGCTTAAATCTGGGACTAGGAGGCCGGGAGCTGTTTTTT.